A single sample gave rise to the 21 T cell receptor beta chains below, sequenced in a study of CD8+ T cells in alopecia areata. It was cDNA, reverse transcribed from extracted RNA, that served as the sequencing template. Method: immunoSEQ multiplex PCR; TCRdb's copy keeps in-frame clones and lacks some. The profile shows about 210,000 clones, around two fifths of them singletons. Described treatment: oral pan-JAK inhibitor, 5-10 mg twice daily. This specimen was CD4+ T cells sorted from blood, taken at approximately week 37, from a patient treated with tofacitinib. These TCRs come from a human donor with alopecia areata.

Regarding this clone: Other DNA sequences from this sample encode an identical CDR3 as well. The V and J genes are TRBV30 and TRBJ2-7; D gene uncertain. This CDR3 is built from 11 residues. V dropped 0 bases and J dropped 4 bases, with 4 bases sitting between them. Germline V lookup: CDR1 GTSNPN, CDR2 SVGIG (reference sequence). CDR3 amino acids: CAWSVLYEQYF. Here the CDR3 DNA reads TGTGCCTGGAGTGTCTTGTACGAGCAGTACTTC.

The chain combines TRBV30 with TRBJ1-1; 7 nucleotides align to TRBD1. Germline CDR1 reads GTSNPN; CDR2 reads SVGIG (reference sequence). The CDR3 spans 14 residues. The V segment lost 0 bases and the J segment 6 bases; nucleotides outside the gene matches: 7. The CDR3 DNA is TGTGCCTGGAGTGTACGAGGTCAGGGGGCTGAAGCTTTCTTT. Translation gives CAWSVRGQGAEAFF.

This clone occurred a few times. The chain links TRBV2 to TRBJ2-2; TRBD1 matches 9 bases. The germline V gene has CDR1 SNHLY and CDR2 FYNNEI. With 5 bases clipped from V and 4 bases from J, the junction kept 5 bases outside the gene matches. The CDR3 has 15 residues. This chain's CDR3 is CASSSGQGITGELFF. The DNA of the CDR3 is TGTGCCAGCAGTAGTGGACAGGGGATCACCGGGGAGCTGTTTTTT.

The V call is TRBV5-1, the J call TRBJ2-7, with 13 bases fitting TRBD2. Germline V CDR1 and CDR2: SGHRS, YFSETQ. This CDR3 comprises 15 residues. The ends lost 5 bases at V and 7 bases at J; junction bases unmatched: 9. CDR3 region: CASSQTSGGLGEQYF. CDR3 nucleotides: TGCGCCAGCAGTCAGACTAGCGGGGGGCTCGGAGAGCAGTACTTC.

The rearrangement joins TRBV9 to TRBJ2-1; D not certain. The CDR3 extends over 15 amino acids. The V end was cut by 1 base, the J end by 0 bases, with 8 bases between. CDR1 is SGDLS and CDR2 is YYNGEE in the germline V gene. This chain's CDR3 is CASSVLQSSYNEQFF. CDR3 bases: TGTGCCAGCAGCGTACTCCAGAGCTCCTACAATGAGCAGTTCTTC.

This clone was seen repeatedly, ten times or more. CDR3 loop: CASSRQALIYNEQFF. The CDR3 DNA reads TGTGCCAGCAGCCGACAGGCCTTAATCTACAATGAGCAGTTCTTC. The chain couples TRBV14 to TRBJ2-1; D is perhaps TRBD1 (6 bases). The length of the CDR3 is 15 residues. Germline values: CDR1 SGHDN, CDR2 FVKESK. V was trimmed by 4 bases and J by 3 bases, leaving 13 bases between them. The full variable domain, completed using reference TRBV14 and TRBJ2-1, is EAGVTQFPSHSVIEKGQTVTLRCDPISGHDNLYWYRRVMGKEIKFLLHFVKESKQDESGMPNNRFLAERTGGTYSTLKVQPAELEDSGVYFCASSRQALIYNEQFFGPGTRLTVL.

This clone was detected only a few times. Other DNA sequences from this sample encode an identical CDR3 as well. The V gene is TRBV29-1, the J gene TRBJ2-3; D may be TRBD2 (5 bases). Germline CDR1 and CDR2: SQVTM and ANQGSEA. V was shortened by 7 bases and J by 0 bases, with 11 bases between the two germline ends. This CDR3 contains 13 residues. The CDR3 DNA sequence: TGCAGCGGGGCGGGCGCTAGCACAGATACGCAGTATTTT. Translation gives CSGAGASTDTQYF.

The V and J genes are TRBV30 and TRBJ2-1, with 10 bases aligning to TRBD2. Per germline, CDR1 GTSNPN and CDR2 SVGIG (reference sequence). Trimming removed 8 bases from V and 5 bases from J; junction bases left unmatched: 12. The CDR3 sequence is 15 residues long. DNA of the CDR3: TGTGCCCGGGGTTGGGCTAGCGGGAGAGACAATGAGCAGTTCTTC. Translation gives CARGWASGRDNEQFF.

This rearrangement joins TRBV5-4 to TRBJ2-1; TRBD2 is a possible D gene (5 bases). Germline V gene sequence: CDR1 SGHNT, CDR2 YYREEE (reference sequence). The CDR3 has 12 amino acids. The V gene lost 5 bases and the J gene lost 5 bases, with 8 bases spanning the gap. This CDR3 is CASSPSNNEQFF. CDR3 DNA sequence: TGTGCCAGCAGTCCTAGCAACAATGAGCAGTTCTTC.

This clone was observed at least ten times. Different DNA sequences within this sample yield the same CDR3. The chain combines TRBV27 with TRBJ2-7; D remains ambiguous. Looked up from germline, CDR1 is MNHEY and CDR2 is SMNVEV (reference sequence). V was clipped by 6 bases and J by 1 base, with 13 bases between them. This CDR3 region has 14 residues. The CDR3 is CASSLSFLSYEQYF. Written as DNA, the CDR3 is TGTGCCAGCAGCCTCAGCTTTTTATCCTACGAGCAGTACTTC.

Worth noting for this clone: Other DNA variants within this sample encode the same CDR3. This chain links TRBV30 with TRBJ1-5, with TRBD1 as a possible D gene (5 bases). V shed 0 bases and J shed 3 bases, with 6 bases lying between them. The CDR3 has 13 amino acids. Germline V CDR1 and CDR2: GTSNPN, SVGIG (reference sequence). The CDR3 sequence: CAWSVQANQPQHF. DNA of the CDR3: TGTGCCTGGAGTGTACAGGCCAATCAGCCCCAGCATTTT.

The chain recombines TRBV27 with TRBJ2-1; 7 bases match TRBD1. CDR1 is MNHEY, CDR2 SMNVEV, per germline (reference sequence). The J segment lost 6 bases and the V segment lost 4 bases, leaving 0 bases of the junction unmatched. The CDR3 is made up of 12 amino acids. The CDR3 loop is CASSYRGNEQFF. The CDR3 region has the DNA TGTGCCAGCAGTTACAGGGGCAATGAGCAGTTCTTC.

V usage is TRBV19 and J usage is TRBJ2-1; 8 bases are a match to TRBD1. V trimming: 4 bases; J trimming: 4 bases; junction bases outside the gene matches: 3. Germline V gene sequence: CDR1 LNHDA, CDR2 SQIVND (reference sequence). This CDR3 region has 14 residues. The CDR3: CASSKGQGYNEQFF. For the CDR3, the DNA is TGTGCCAGTAGTAAAGGACAGGGTTACAATGAGCAGTTCTTC.

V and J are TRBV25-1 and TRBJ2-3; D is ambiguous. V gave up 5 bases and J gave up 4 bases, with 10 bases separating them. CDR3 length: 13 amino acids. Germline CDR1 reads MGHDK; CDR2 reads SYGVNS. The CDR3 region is CASSSAGSDTQYF. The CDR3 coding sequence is TGTGCCAGCAGTAGTGCAGGCTCAGATACGCAGTATTTT.

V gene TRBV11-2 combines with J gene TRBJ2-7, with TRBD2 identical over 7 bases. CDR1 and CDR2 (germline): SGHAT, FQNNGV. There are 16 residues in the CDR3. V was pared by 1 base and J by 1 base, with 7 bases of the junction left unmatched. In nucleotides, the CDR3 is TGTGCCAGCAGCTTAGGCGGGGGTCGAGGGTCCTACGAGCAGTACTTC. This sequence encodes CASSLGGGRGSYEQYF.

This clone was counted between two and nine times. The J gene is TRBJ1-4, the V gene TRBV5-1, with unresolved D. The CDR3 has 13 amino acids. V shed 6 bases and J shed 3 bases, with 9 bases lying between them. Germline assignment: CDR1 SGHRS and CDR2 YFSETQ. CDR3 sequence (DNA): TGCGCCAGCAAAGAGTTCCCTAATGAAAAACTGTTTTTT. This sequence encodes CASKEFPNEKLFF.

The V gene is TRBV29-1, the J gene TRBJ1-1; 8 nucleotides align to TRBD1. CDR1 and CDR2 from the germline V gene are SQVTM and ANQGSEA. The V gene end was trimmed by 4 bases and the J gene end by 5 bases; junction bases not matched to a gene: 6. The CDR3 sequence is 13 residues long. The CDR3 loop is CSVAGQVVTEAFF. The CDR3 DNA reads TGCAGCGTTGCGGGACAGGTGGTTACTGAAGCTTTCTTT.

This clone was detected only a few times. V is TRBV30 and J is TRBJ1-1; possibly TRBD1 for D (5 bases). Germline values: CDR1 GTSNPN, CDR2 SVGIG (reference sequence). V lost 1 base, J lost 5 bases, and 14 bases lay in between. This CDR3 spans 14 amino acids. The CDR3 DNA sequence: TGTGCCTGGAGTGCTGAGACAGAGGGGACTGAAGCTTTCTTT. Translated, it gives CAWSAETEGTEAFF.

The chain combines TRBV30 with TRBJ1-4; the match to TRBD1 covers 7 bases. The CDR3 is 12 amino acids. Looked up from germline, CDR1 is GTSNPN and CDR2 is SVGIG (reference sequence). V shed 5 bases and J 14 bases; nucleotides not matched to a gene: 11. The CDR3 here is CAWSSFRTGLFF. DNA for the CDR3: TGTGCCTGGTCTTCCTTTAGGACAGGCCTGTTTTTT.

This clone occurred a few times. The DNA for the CDR3 is TGTGCCACCAGCGCAACGAGCCAGGGGGTAGGAGATACGCAGTATTTT. Protein: CATSATSQGVGDTQYF. The chain employs TRBV15 and TRBJ2-3; 7 bases are a match to TRBD1. CDR1 is LNHNV, CDR2 YYDKDF, per germline (reference sequence). The CDR3 contains 16 residues. Losses at the gene ends were 5 bases for V and 5 bases for J; bases not matched to a gene: 13.

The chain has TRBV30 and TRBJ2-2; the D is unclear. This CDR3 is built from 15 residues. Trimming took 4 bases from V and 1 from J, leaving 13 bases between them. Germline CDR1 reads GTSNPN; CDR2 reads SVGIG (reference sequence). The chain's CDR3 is CAWIRNSVNTGELFF. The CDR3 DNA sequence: TGTGCCTGGATCCGAAATTCGGTGAACACCGGGGAGCTGTTTTTT.